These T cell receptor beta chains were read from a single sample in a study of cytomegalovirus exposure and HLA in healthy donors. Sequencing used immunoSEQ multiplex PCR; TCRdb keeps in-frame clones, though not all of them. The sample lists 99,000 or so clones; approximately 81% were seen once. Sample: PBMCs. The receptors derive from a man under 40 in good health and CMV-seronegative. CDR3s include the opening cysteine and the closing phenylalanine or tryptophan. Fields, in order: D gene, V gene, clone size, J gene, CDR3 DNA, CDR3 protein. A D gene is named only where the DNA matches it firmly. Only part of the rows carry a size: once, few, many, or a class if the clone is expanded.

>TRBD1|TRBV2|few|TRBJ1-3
TGTGCCAGCAGGAGGGACAGGGCCTCTGGAAACACCATATATTTT
CASRRDRASGNTIYF
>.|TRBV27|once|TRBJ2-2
TGTGCCAGCACCAAAGGTGACAGAAAGAACACCGGGGAGCTGTTTTTT
CASTKGDRKNTGELFF
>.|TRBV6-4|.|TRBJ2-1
TGTGCCAGCAGTGACTCTGGTTTGGGCGATGAGCAGTTCTTC
CASSDSGLGDEQFF
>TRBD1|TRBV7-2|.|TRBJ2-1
TGTGCCAGCAGCTTATACAGGGGTGACTACAATGAGCAGTTCTTC
CASSLYRGDYNEQFF
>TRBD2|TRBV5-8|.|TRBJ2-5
TGTGCCAGCAGCTCTAGCGGGGGAAGCCAAGAGACCCAGTACTTC
CASSSSGGSQETQYF
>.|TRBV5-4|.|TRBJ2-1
TGTGCCAGCAGCTTGGACGGACTCCTTGATGAGCAGTTCTTC
CASSLDGLLDEQFF
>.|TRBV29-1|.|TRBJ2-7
TGCGGCGTGACTCCTCCCGCTGCCTACGAGCAGTACTTC
CGVTPPAAYEQYF
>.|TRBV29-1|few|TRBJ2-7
TGCAGCGTTGACTCCGGAGCCTACGAGCAGTACTTC
CSVDSGAYEQYF
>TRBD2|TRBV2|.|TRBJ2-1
TGTGCCAGCAGGAAAGGACTAGCGGCCTACAATGAGCAGTTCTTC
CASRKGLAAYNEQFF
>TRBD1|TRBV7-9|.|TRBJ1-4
TGTGCCAGCGATCGAGGACAGGGGACTGAAAAACTGTTTTTT
CASDRGQGTEKLFF
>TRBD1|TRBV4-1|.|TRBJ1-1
TGCGCCAGCAGCCAACTTGGGACAGGGAGTGGGAGGACTGAAGCTTTCTTT
CASSQLGTGSGRTEAFF
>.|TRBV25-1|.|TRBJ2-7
TGTGCCAGCAGCCGACCAGGGGCCGGGGCGTACGAGCAGTACTTC
CASSRPGAGAYEQYF
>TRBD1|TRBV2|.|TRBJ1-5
TGTGCCAGCAGTGGTGGACAGGGATACCAGCCCCAGCATTTT
CASSGGQGYQPQHF
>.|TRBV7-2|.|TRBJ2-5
TGTGCCAGCAGCGCCACGCGGGCCTCCATCACCGAGACCCAGTACTTC
CASSATRASITETQYF
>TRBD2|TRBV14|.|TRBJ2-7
TGTGCCAGCAGCCCACCGGGACTAGTCCACGAGCAGTACTTC
CASSPPGLVHEQYF
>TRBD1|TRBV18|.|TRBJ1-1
TGTGCCAGCTCCCCGGACAGGGCGAACACTGAAGCTTTCTTT
CASSPDRANTEAFF
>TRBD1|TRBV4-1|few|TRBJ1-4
TGCGCCAGCAGCCAACCAGGCCGGGACAGGATTGAAAAACTGTTTTTT
CASSQPGRDRIEKLFF
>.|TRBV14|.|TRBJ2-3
TGTGCCAGCAGCCAAGAGGTTCCGGGGGTACGAAGGGCAGATACGCAGTATTTT
CASSQEVPGVRRADTQYF
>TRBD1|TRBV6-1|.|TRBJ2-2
TGTGCCAGCAGTGAACGACAGGGCTACACCGGGGAGCTGTTTTTT
CASSERQGYTGELFF
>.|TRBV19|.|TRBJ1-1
TGTGCCAGTAGTATAGGGCTGATGAACACTGAAGCTTTCTTT
CASSIGLMNTEAFF
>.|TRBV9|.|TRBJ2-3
TGTGCCAGCAGCGTAGGGTTGGACTTACAGTATTTT
CASSVGLDLQYF
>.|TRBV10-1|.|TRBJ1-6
TGCGCCAGCAGTAACAGGGTTGATTCACCCCTCCACTTT
CASSNRVDSPLHF
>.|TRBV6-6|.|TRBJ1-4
TGTGCCAGCAGTTATTCGGACGAGGGGGATCGGGAAAAACTGTTTTTT
CASSYSDEGDREKLFF
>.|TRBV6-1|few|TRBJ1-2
TGTGCCAGCAGTGACCGGTTTAACTATGGCTACACCTTC
CASSDRFNYGYTF
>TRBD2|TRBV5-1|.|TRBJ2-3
TGCGCCAGCAGCCCCGGGACTAGCGGAGATACGCAGTATTTT
CASSPGTSGDTQYF
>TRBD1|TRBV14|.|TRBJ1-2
TGTGCCAGCAGCCATTCTCGTCGAGGGACAGCCTATGGCTACACCTTC
CASSHSRRGTAYGYTF
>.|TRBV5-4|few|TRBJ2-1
TGTGCCAGCAGCTTAACTAGAGGCAATGAGCAGTTCTTC
CASSLTRGNEQFF
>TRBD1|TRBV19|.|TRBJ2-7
TGTGCCAGTAGTATCGGGACAGGACCCTACGAGCAGTACTTC
CASSIGTGPYEQYF
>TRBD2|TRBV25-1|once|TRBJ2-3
TGTGCCAGCGGGGCACCGGGACTAGCGAAATCAGATACGCAGTATTTT
CASGAPGLAKSDTQYF
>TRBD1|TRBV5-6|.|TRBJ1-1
TGTGCCAGCAGCATGATGACAGGGTGGACTGAAGCTTTCTTT
CASSMMTGWTEAFF
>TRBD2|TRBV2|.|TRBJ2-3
TGTGCCAGCAGCCTGGGACTAGCGTACACAGATACGCAGTATTTT
CASSLGLAYTDTQYF
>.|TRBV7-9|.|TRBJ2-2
TGTGCCAGCAAAAGGGGAATCACCGGGGAGCTGTTTTTT
CASKRGITGELFF
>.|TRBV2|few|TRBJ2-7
TGTGCCAGCAGTGAAAACAGGGTTCCCAACGAGCAGTACTTC
CASSENRVPNEQYF
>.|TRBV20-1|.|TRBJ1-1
TGCGCACGGGTGGACACTGAAGCTTTCTTT
CARVDTEAFF
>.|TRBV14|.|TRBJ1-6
TGTGCCAGCAGCCAAATGAGGATCTCCTATAATTCACCCCTCCACTTT
CASSQMRISYNSPLHF
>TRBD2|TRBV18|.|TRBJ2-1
TGTGCCAGCTCACCACCGAGTCGCGGGAGCTCCCATGAGCAGTTCTTC
CASSPPSRGSSHEQFF
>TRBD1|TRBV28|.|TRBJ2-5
TGTGCCAGCAGATCCCCGGGACAGGGTGAAGAGACCCAGTACTTC
CASRSPGQGEETQYF
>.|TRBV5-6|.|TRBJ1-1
TGTGCCAGCAGCCCTATCTCGGGGAACATGAACACTGAAGCTTTCTTT
CASSPISGNMNTEAFF
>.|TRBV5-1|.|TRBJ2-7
TGCGCCAGCAGCTTGGCCAATCAGGGAAGAGTCTACGAGCAGTACTTC
CASSLANQGRVYEQYF
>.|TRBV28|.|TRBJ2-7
TGTGCCAGCAGTTTAAGGGGAGGAGGGTACGAGCAGTACTTC
CASSLRGGGYEQYF
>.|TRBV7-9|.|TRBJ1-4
TGTGCCAGCAGCCAAGCCTTCCGCGAAAAACTGTTTTTT
CASSQAFREKLFF
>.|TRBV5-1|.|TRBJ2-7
TGCGCCAGCAGCCCCAGGGGTACGGAGCAGTACTTC
CASSPRGTEQYF
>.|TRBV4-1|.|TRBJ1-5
TGCGCCAGCAGCCAAGGCATTTTCGGGGGGAGGTTCAATCAGCCCCAGCATTTT
CASSQGIFGGRFNQPQHF
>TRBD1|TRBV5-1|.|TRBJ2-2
TGCGCCAGCAGCTTGGAGGGGGCGCTGAGCACCGGGGAGCTGTTTTTT
CASSLEGALSTGELFF
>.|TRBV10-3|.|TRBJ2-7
TGTGCCATCAGGCCCGACAGTTCCTACGAGCAGTACTTC
CAIRPDSSYEQYF
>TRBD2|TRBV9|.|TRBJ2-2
TGTGCCAGCAGCGATAGCGGGGGGAGCTGGAACACCGGGGAGCTGTTTTTT
CASSDSGGSWNTGELFF
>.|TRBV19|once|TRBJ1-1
TGTGCCAGTAGCAGTCCCCGGGAGGTACTGGCCGCTTTCTTT
CASSSPREVLAAFF
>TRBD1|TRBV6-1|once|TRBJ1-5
TGTGCCAGCAGTGATGGGGGGACAGGGAATCAGCCCCAGCATTTT
CASSDGGTGNQPQHF
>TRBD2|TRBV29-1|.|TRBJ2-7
TGCAGCGTTGAAGATGGCGGGGGTCACGAGCAGTACTTC
CSVEDGGGHEQYF
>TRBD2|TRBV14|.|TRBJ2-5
TGTGCCAGCAGCCACACGGGGGGACAAGAGACCCAGTACTTC
CASSHTGGQETQYF
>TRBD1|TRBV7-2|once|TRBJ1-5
TGTGCCAGCAGCCCCCAGGGGACAGGGAATCAGCCCCAGCATTTT
CASSPQGTGNQPQHF
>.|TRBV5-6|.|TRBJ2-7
TGTGCCAGCAGCTTGGTGAGCTACGAGCAGTACTTC
CASSLVSYEQYF
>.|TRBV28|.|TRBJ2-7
TGTGCCAGCAGTTATTCGGTCCCCTACGAGCAGTACTTC
CASSYSVPYEQYF
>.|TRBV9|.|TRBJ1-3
TGTGCCAGCAGCGTCGACAGGTTGGACACCATATATTTT
CASSVDRLDTIYF